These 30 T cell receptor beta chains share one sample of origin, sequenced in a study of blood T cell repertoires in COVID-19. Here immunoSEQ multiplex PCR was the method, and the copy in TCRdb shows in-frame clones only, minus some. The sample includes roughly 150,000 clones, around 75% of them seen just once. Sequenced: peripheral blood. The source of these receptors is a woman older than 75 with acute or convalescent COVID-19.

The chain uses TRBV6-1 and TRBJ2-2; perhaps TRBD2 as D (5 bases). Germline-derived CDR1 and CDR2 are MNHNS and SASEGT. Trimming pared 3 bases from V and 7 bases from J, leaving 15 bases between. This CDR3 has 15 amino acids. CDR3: CASSDVLRAGGELFF. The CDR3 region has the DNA TGTGCCAGCAGTGATGTGTTAAGGGCGGGCGGGGAGCTGTTTTTT.

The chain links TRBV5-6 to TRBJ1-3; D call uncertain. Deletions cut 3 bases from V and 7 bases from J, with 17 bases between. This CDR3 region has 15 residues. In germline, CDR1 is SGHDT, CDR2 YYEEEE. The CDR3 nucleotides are TGTGCCAGCAGCTCGACCAAGATTGGCGGCAACACCATATATTTT. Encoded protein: CASSSTKIGGNTIYF.

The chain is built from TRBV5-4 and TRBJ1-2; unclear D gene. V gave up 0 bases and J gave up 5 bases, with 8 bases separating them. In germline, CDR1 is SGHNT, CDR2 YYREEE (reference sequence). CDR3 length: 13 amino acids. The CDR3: CASSLGEAYGYTF. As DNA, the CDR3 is TGTGCCAGCAGCTTGGGCGAGGCGTATGGCTACACCTTC.

The CDR3 reads CATGGASGTNTGELFF. The CDR3 nucleotides are TGTGCCACCGGGGGGGCTAGCGGGACGAACACCGGGGAGCTGTTTTTT. The chain links TRBV19 to TRBJ2-2; 9 bases map to TRBD2. Germline lookup yields CDR1 LNHDA and CDR2 SQIVND (reference sequence). V was clipped by 10 bases and J by 0 bases; unmatched bases: 9. The CDR3 runs 16 residues.

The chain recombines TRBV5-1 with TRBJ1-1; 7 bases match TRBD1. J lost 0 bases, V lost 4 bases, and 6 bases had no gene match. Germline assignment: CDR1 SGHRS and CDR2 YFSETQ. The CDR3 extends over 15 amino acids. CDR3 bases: TGCGCCAGCAGCCAAGGACAGGCCCTGAACACTGAAGCTTTCTTT. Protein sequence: CASSQGQALNTEAFF.

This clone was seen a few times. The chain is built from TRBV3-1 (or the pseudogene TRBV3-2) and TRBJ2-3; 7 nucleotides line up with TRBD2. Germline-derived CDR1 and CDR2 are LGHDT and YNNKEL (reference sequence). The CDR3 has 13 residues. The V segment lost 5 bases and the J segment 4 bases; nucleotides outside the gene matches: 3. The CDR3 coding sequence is TGTGCCAGCAGCGGGAGGGCCGCAGATACGCAGTATTTT. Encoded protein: CASSGRAADTQYF.

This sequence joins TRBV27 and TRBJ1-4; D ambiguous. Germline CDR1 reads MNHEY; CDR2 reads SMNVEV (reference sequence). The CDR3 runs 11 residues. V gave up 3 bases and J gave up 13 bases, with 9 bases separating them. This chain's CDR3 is CASSFREGLFF. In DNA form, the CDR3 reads TGTGCCAGCAGTTTTCGGGAGGGACTGTTTTTT.

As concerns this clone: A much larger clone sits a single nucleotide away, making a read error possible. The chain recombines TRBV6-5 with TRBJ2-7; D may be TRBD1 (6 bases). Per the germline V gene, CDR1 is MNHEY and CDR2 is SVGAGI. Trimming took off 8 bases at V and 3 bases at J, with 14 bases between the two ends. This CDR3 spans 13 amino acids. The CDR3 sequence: CASRPGHLYEQYF. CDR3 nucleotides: TGTGCCAGCCGTCCGGGACACCTCTACGAGCAGTACTTC.

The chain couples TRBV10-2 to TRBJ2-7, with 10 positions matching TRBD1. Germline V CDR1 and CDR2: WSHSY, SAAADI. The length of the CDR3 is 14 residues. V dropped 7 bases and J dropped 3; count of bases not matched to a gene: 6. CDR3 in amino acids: CASISDRGSYEQYF. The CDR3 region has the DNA TGCGCCAGCATTTCGGACAGGGGGAGCTACGAGCAGTACTTC.

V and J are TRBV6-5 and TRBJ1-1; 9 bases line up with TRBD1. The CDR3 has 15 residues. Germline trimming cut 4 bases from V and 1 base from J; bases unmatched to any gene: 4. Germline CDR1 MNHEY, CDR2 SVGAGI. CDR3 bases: TGTGCCAGCAGTTGGGACAGGGCGGCGAACACTGAAGCTTTCTTT. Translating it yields CASSWDRAANTEAFF.

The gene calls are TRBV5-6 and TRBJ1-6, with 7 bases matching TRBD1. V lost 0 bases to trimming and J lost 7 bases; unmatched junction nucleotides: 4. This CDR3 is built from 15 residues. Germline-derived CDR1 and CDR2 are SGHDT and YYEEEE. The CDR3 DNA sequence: TGTGCCAGCAGCTTGGGGGCAGGGGGAAATTCACCCCTCCACTTT. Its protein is CASSLGAGGNSPLHF.

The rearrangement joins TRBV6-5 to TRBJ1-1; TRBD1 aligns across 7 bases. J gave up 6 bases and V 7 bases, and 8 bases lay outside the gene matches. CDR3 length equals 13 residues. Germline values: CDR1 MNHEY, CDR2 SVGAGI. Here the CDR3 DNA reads TGTGCCAGCACCCCCCAAGGGGGCGCTGAAGCTTTCTTT. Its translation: CASTPQGGAEAFF.

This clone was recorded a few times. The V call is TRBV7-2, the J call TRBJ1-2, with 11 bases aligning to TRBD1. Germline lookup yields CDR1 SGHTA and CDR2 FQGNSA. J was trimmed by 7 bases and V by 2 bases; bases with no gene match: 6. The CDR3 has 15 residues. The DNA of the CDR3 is TGTGCCAGCAGCTTATCAGGACAGGGGGCTTTTGGCTACACCTTC. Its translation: CASSLSGQGAFGYTF.

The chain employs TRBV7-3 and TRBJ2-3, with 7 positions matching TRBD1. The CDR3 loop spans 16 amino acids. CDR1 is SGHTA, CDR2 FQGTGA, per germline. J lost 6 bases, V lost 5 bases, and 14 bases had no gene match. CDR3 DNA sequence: TGTGCCAGCAGCCTAGGGGCGGACAGGCGGGTTGATACGCAGTATTTT. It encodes CASSLGADRRVDTQYF. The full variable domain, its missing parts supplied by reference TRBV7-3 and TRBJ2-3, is GAGVSQTPSNKVTEKGKYVELRCDPISGHTALYWYRQSLGQGPEFLIYFQGTGAADDSGLPNDRFFAVRPEGSVSTLKIQRTERGDSAVYLCASSLGADRRVDTQYFGPGTRLTVL.

The CDR3 protein is CASSHGDRGLSPLHF. Here the CDR3 DNA reads TGCGCCAGCAGCCACGGGGACAGGGGGCTTTCACCCCTCCACTTT. This chain links TRBV4-1 with TRBJ1-6; 12 bases line up with TRBD1. The CDR3 consists of 15 residues. The junction had 3 bases not matched to a gene; V was cut back by 3 bases and J by 9 bases. CDR1 and CDR2 (germline): MGHRA, YSYEKL.

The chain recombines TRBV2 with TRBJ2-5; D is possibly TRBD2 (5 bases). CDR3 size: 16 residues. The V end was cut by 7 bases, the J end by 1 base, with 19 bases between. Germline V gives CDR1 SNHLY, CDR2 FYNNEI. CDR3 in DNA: TGTGCCAGCACTAAAAGGCGGGCAATAGTCCAAGAGACCCAGTACTTC. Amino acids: CASTKRRAIVQETQYF.

The chain's CDR3 is CASSEEAGRQPQHF. The CDR3 region has the DNA TGTGCCAGCAGTGAAGAGGCGGGACGGCAGCCCCAGCATTTT. The chain joins TRBV2 to TRBJ1-5; D might be TRBD1 (5 bases). V lost 1 base to trimming and J lost 7 bases, with 11 bases between them. The germline V gene encodes CDR1 SNHLY and CDR2 FYNNEI. This CDR3 comprises 14 residues.

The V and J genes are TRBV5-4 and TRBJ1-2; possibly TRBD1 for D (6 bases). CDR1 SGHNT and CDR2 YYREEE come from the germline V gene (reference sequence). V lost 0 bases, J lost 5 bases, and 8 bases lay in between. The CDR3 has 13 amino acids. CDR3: CASSLDREYGYTF. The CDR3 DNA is TGTGCCAGCAGCTTGGACAGGGAGTATGGCTACACCTTC.

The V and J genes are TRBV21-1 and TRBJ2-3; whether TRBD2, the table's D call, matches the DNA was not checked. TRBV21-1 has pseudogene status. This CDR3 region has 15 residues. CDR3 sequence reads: CASSKGREWTDTQYF. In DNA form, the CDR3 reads TGTGCCAGCAGCAAGGGGCGGGAGTGGACAGATACGCAGTATTTT.

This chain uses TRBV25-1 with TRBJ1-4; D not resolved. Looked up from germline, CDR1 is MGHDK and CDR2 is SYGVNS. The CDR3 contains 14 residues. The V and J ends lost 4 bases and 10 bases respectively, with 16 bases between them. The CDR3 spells CASSVYPGEGKLFF. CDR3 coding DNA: TGTGCCAGCAGTGTTTATCCGGGAGAGGGAAAACTGTTTTTT.

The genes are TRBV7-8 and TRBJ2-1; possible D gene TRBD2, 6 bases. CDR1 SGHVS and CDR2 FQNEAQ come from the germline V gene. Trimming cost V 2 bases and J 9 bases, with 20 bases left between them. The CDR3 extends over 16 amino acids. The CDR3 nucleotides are TGTGCCAGCAGCTTAAACTGCGAAGCGGGTTTTTGTGAGCAGTTCTTC. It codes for CASSLNCEAGFCEQFF.

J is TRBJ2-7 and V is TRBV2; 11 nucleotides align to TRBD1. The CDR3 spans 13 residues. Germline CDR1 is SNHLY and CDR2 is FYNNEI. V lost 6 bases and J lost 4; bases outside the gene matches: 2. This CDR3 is CASSGTGGYEQYF. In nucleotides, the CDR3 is TGTGCCAGCAGCGGGACAGGGGGTTACGAGCAGTACTTC.

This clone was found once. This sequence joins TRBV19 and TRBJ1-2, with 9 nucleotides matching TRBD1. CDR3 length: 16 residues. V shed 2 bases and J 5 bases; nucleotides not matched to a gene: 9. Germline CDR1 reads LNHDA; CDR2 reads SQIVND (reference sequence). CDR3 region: CASSILTGQGEYGYTF. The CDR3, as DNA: TGTGCCAGTAGTATACTGACGGGACAGGGCGAATATGGCTACACCTTC.

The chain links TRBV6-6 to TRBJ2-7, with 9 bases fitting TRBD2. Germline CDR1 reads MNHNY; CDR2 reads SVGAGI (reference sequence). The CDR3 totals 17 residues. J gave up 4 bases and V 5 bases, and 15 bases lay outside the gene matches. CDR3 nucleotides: TGTGCCAGCAGTCCCTCCGGGCTAGCGGGACCCTTTTACGAGCAGTACTTC. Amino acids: CASSPSGLAGPFYEQYF.

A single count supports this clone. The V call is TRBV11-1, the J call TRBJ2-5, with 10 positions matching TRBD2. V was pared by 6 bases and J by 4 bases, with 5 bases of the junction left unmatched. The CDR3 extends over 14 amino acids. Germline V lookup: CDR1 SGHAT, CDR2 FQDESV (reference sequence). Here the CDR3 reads CASSRAGGRETQYF. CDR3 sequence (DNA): TGTGCCAGCAGTCGAGCGGGGGGGCGAGAGACCCAGTACTTC.

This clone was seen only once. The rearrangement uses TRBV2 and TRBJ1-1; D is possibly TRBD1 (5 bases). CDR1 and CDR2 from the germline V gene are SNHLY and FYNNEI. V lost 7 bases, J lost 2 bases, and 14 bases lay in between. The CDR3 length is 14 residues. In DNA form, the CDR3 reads TGTGCCAGCACTAACGGGGGGACCAACACTGAAGCTTTCTTT. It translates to CASTNGGTNTEAFF.

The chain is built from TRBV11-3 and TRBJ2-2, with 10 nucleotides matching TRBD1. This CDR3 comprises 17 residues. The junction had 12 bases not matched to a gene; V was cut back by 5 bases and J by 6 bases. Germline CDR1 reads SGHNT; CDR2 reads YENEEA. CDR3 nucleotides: TGTGCCAGCAGCCTTCCCGGACAGGGGGAGCCCCCCGGGGAGCTGTTTTTT. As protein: CASSLPGQGEPPGELFF.

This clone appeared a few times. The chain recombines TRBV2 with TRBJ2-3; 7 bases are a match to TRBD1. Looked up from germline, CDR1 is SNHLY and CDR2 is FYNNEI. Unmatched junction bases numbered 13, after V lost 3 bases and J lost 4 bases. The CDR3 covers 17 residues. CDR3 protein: CASSDITTGMFADTQYF. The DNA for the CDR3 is TGTGCCAGCAGTGATATTACGACAGGGATGTTCGCAGATACGCAGTATTTT.

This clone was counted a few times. In DNA, the CDR3 is TGTGCCAGCTCACCACGGACAGAAATGAACACTGAAGCTTTCTTT. It yields the protein CASSPRTEMNTEAFF. The chain combines TRBV18 with TRBJ1-1; tentative D call: TRBD1 (6 bases). Germline lookup yields CDR1 KGHSH and CDR2 LQKENI. The germline V and J ends were trimmed by 1 base and 0 bases, with 9 bases remaining between them. The CDR3 has 15 residues.

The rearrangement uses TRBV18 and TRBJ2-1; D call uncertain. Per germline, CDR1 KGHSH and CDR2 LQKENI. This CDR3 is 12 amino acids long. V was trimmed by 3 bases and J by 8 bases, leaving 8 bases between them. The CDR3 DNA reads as TGTGCCAGCTCACCTTTAGCTGATGAGCAGTTCTTC. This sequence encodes CASSPLADEQFF.